The 14 T cell receptor beta chains in this list originate from one sample, sequenced in a study of a mutant IDH1 vaccine in newly diagnosed glioma. These TCRs are of unknown antigen specificity. The assay was immunoSEQ multiplex PCR, and TCRdb's table has in-frame clones only and misses some. Among 60,000 to 70,000 clones listed, 83% were seen once. The time point denotes: week 47, end of study. Topical imiquimod was applied with each vaccine dose, which held 300 ug of mutant IDH1 20-mer peptide. The sample was PBMCs, taken from a glioma patient whose treatment included an IDH1 peptide vaccine. These receptors were taken from a man aged 25-40 years with glioma.

The rearrangement links TRBV11-2 to TRBJ2-3; D possibly corresponds to TRBD2 (6 bases). Germline V gene sequence: CDR1 SGHAT, CDR2 FQNNGV. V was trimmed by 5 bases and J by 6 bases, leaving 12 bases between them. There are 13 residues in the CDR3. The CDR3 loop reads CASSPGLADTQYF. CDR3 coding DNA: TGTGCCAGCAGCCCAGGGCTAGCGGATACGCAGTATTTT.

The chain links TRBV4-2 to TRBJ1-2; D is unclear. Germline V lookup: CDR1 LGHNA, CDR2 YNFKEQ. CDR3 length equals 16 residues. The ends were cut back, 0 bases at V and 4 bases at J, with 15 bases in the middle. CDR3 loop: CASSQELSFSSYGYTF. CDR3 in DNA: TGTGCCAGCAGCCAAGAACTATCCTTCTCGAGCTATGGCTACACCTTC.

The genes are TRBV9 and TRBJ2-7; D is ambiguous. The CDR3 totals 14 residues. CDR1 is SGDLS, CDR2 YYNGEE, per germline. Trimming took 4 bases from V and 7 from J, leaving 18 bases between them. In nucleotides, the CDR3 is TGTGCCAGCAGCCCAATTGGTATCCTAGGGGAGCAGTACTTC. Translation gives CASSPIGILGEQYF.

V usage is TRBV6-6 and J usage is TRBJ2-3, with unresolved D. This CDR3 comprises 13 residues. CDR1 and CDR2 from the germline V gene are MNHNY and SVGAGI (reference sequence). Between the trimmed V and J ends, which lost 2 bases and 4 bases, there was a span of 7 bases. In nucleotides, the CDR3 is TGTGCCAGCAGTTACGGGATCCCAGATACGCAGTATTTT. It translates to CASSYGIPDTQYF.

This sequence joins TRBV7-9 and TRBJ2-7; D is uncertain. Germline values: CDR1 SEHNR, CDR2 FQNEAQ (reference sequence). V dropped 5 bases and J dropped 2 bases, with 7 bases sitting between them. The CDR3 has 12 amino acids. The CDR3 protein is CASSPLPYEQYF. The CDR3 region has the DNA TGTGCCAGCAGCCCCTTGCCCTACGAGCAGTACTTC.

The chain joins TRBV19 to TRBJ2-1; a possible D gene is TRBD2 (6 bases). This CDR3 spans 14 amino acids. Trimming took off 8 bases at V and 0 bases at J, with 11 bases between the two ends. Germline V lookup: CDR1 LNHDA, CDR2 SQIVND (reference sequence). The CDR3: CASVDGSSYNEQFF. The CDR3 nucleotides are TGTGCCAGTGTAGACGGGAGCTCCTACAATGAGCAGTTCTTC.

This chain links TRBV5-1 with TRBJ2-7, with 10 positions matching TRBD1. CDR1 SGHRS and CDR2 YFSETQ come from the germline V gene. V lost 6 bases to trimming and J lost 5 bases; unmatched junction nucleotides: 11. The CDR3 sequence is 15 residues long. This CDR3 is CASTETDRGFHEQYF. Here the CDR3 DNA reads TGCGCCAGCACCGAAACGGACAGGGGGTTCCACGAGCAGTACTTC.

The rearrangement joins TRBV5-1 to TRBJ1-4; possible D gene TRBD1, 5 bases. Trimming removed 0 bases at V and 0 bases at J, with 27 bases between. This CDR3 spans 22 amino acids. CDR1 and CDR2 (germline): SGHRS, YFSETQ. CDR3 nucleotide sequence: TGCGCCAGCAGCTTGGGGGACCCGAGGGTGTGGCAGAGTTTTGCAACTAATGAAAAACTGTTTTTT. Protein product: CASSLGDPRVWQSFATNEKLFF.

J is TRBJ2-2 and V is TRBV5-6; D uncertain. Germline lookup yields CDR1 SGHDT and CDR2 YYEEEE. The CDR3 has 16 amino acids. V was clipped by 1 base and J by 0 bases, with 10 bases between them. The CDR3 DNA reads TGTGCCAGCAGCTTGATGGGCGACCCGAACACCGGGGAGCTGTTTTTT. The encoded protein is CASSLMGDPNTGELFF.

The chain has TRBV12-5 and TRBJ1-5, with 9 bases that match TRBD1. The V and J ends lost 4 bases and 3 bases, in that order; junction bases with no gene match: 10. The CDR3 is 17 amino acids. Germline lookup yields CDR1 LGHNT and CDR2 FRNRAP. CDR3 DNA sequence: TGTGCTAGTGGTTATTACAGGGGGCCTCAGTACAATCAGCCCCAGCATTTT. Protein: CASGYYRGPQYNQPQHF.

The V call is TRBV27, the J call TRBJ2-1; 9 bases match TRBD2. The V gene end was trimmed by 3 bases and the J gene end by 9 bases; junction bases not matched to a gene: 12. CDR3 size: 16 residues. Germline V lookup: CDR1 MNHEY, CDR2 SMNVEV (reference sequence). CDR3 sequence: CASSLVLAGGPIEQFF. CDR3 bases: TGTGCCAGCAGTTTGGTCCTGGCGGGGGGGCCTATTGAGCAGTTCTTC.

The gene calls are TRBV9 and TRBJ1-6; D unclear. V lost 4 bases to trimming and J lost 5 bases, with 7 bases between them. This CDR3 has 13 amino acids. Germline CDR1 and CDR2: SGDLS and YYNGEE. CDR3 DNA sequence: TGTGCCAGCAGCCTCGGGGATAATTCACCCCTCCACTTT. Translated, it gives CASSLGDNSPLHF.

The V call is TRBV13, the J call TRBJ1-1; maybe TRBD1 (6 bases). From germline, CDR1 is PRHDT and CDR2 FYEKMQ (reference sequence). This CDR3 region has 13 residues. The V and J ends lost 5 bases and 7 bases respectively, with 14 bases between them. DNA for the CDR3: TGTGCCAGCAGCGCCACAGGGAGAGATGAAGCTTTCTTT. It yields the protein CASSATGRDEAFF.

J is TRBJ1-1 and V is TRBV5-1; D is ambiguous. The length of the CDR3 is 14 residues. Germline V gene data show CDR1 as SGHRS and CDR2 as YFSETQ. Trimming removed 6 bases at V and 0 bases at J, with 12 bases between. The CDR3 nucleotides read TGCGCCAGCATCCATCACGGACTGAACACTGAAGCTTTCTTT. It codes for CASIHHGLNTEAFF. The full variable domain, rest sourced from reference TRBV5-1 and TRBJ1-1, is KAGVTQTPRYLIKTRGQQVTLSCSPISGHRSVSWYQQTPGQGLQFLFEYFSETQRNKGNFPGRFSGRQFSNSRSEMNVSTLELGDSALYLCASIHHGLNTEAFFGQGTRLTVV.